The 24 T cell receptor beta chains in this list originate from one sample, sequenced in a study of T cell responses to AZD1222 COVID-19 vaccine. The protocol was immunoSEQ multiplex PCR, while the TCRdb copy is restricted to in-frame clones and leaves out a portion. The sample contains about 60,000 clones, 84% of which appear only once. The sample in question was peripheral blood, obtained on day 0 of AZD1222 vaccination. These receptor sequences come from an adult in good health.

The genes are TRBV5-1 and TRBJ2-7, with a tentative D call TRBD2 (6 bases). Trimming removed 0 bases from V and 2 bases from J, with 15 bases in between. This CDR3 contains 16 residues. Germline assignment: CDR1 SGHRS and CDR2 YFSETQ. CDR3 nucleotides: TGCGCCAGCAGCTTGGCCGGGGGTAATTTCGCCTACGAGCAGTACTTC. Amino acid sequence: CASSLAGGNFAYEQYF.

This clone showed up just once. The rearrangement links TRBV19 to TRBJ1-6; 10 nucleotides align to TRBD1. Germline assignment: CDR1 LNHDA and CDR2 SQIVND (reference sequence). Trimming cost V 4 bases and J 9 bases; bases outside gene matches: 6. This CDR3 comprises 15 residues. In DNA form, the CDR3 reads TGTGCCAGTAGTAGCTTCGGGACAGGGGTTTCACCCCTCCACTTT. Amino acid sequence: CASSSFGTGVSPLHF.

The chain recombines TRBV5-1 with TRBJ2-7; tentatively, D is TRBD2 (5 bases). The germline CDR1 and CDR2 sequences are SGHRS and YFSETQ. Trimming took off 4 bases at V and 8 bases at J, with 19 bases between the two ends. CDR3 length: 14 amino acids. The CDR3, as DNA: TGCGCCAGCAGCATAGCGCCTCAAAACCAACAGCAGTACTTC. This codes for CASSIAPQNQQQYF.

The CDR3 nucleotides read TGTGCCAGCAGCCCCCGGGACAGCCAAGAGACCCAGTACTTC. It codes for CASSPRDSQETQYF. The chain employs TRBV7-2 and TRBJ2-5; TRBD1 agrees at 7 bases. CDR1 and CDR2 from the germline V gene are SGHTA and FQGNSA. J gave up 1 base and V 5 bases, and 4 bases lay outside the gene matches. The CDR3 has 14 amino acids.

V gene TRBV9 combines with J gene TRBJ1-6; no clear D. V gave up 3 bases and J gave up 8 bases, with 12 bases separating them. Germline values: CDR1 SGDLS, CDR2 YYNGEE. The CDR3 consists of 14 residues. The CDR3 here is CASSGRGTDSPLHF. The CDR3 DNA is TGTGCCAGCAGCGGCCGGGGTACGGATTCACCCCTCCACTTT.

Comments on this clone: One end of the junction varies from germline; a read error may be responsible. The V and J genes are TRBV29-1 and TRBJ1-6; D not resolved. Germline assignment: CDR1 SQVTM and CDR2 ANQGSEA. The CDR3 sequence is 13 residues long. The CDR3 DNA reads TGTGCAGGACGGGAGGTAGATAATTCACCCCTCCACTTT. Translation gives CAGREVDNSPLHF.

This sequence joins TRBV5-1 and TRBJ2-5, with a possible D match to TRBD2 (7 bases). This CDR3 is built from 15 residues. Trimming shortened V by 1 base and J by 4 bases, and 14 bases separated the two germline ends. From germline, CDR1 is SGHRS and CDR2 YFSETQ. In DNA form, the CDR3 reads TGCGCCAGCAGCTTGATGGGGGGGCCAGCAGAGACCCAGTACTTC. Translated, it gives CASSLMGGPAETQYF.

The chain couples TRBV5-8 to TRBJ2-1; tentatively, D is TRBD1 (7 bases). V lost 1 base, J lost 1 base, and 9 bases lay in between. This CDR3 has 15 residues. The germline CDR1 and CDR2 sequences are SGHTS and YDEGEE. The CDR3 loop reads CASSLQGGSYNEQFF. The DNA for the CDR3 is TGTGCCAGCAGCTTGCAGGGGGGATCCTACAATGAGCAGTTCTTC.

The V call is TRBV11-3, the J call TRBJ2-7, with 9 bases fitting TRBD1. Germline CDR1 SGHNT, CDR2 YENEEA. The CDR3 loop spans 15 amino acids. The junction had 8 bases not matched to a gene; V was cut back by 5 bases and J by 3 bases. CDR3 coding DNA: TGTGCCAGCAGCCGGAGACAGGGGGGGGTCTACGAGCAGTACTTC. This gives the protein CASSRRQGGVYEQYF.

The chain has TRBV7-6 and TRBJ2-1; D call uncertain. V lost 0 bases, J lost 0 bases, and 15 bases lay in between. Germline CDR1 and CDR2: SGHVS and FNYEAQ. This CDR3 has 18 residues. CDR3 DNA sequence: TGTGCCAGCAGCTTAGCCTCCCCCCAGAAGCCCTCCTACAATGAGCAGTTCTTC. Its protein product is CASSLASPQKPSYNEQFF.

The rearrangement links TRBV7-2 to TRBJ1-5; 9 bases match TRBD1. Germline V gives CDR1 SGHTA, CDR2 FQGNSA. The CDR3 loop spans 15 amino acids. V lost 5 bases and J lost 6; bases outside the gene matches: 8. CDR3 sequence (DNA): TGTGCCAGCAGCCCCCAGCCGGGACAGGGTCAGCCCCAGCATTTT. Its translation is CASSPQPGQGQPQHF.

The chain recombines TRBV7-9 with TRBJ2-1; 8 bases are a match to TRBD2. This CDR3 is 15 amino acids long. CDR1 SEHNR and CDR2 FQNEAQ come from the germline V gene (reference sequence). The V gene end was trimmed by 4 bases and the J gene end by 3 bases; junction bases not matched to a gene: 5. CDR3 DNA sequence: TGTGCCAGCAGCTCCGGGGGGGCTCTCTACAATGAGCAGTTCTTC. Encoded protein: CASSSGGALYNEQFF.

CDR3 protein: CASSLAPGRALTEAFF. The CDR3 nucleotides read TGCGCCAGCAGCTTGGCACCGGGACGAGCACTCACTGAAGCTTTCTTT. V and J are TRBV5-1 and TRBJ1-1; a possible D gene is TRBD1 (5 bases). Germline-derived CDR1 and CDR2 are SGHRS and YFSETQ. The CDR3 length is 16 residues. V was pared by 0 bases and J by 4 bases, with 16 bases between.

V usage is TRBV7-2 and J usage is TRBJ1-2, with D uncertain. V was pared by 2 bases and J by 8 bases, with 12 bases between. CDR1 SGHTA and CDR2 FQGNSA come from the germline V gene. The length of the CDR3 is 13 residues. The CDR3 sequence: CASSLWRGEGYTF. The CDR3 DNA reads as TGTGCCAGCAGCTTATGGCGGGGAGAAGGCTACACCTTC.

This chain uses TRBV14 with TRBJ1-1, with D tentatively TRBD1 (5 bases). Germline assignment: CDR1 SGHDN and CDR2 FVKESK. V was pared by 3 bases and J by 5 bases, with 13 bases between. CDR3 length equals 14 residues. CDR3 nucleotides: TGTGCCAGCAGCCACCGGGACGTAATAACTGAAGCTTTCTTT. This translates into CASSHRDVITEAFF.

The CDR3 region is CASSDWAGNQPQHF. CDR3 bases: TGTGCCAGCAGTGACTGGGCGGGGAATCAGCCCCAGCATTTT. This chain joins TRBV6-4 and TRBJ1-5; D not resolved. The V gene lost 1 base and the J gene lost 4 bases, with 8 bases spanning the gap. Germline V lookup: CDR1 MRHNA, CDR2 SNTAGT. The CDR3 is 14 amino acids.

V gene TRBV24-1 combines with J gene TRBJ1-5; a weak D match, TRBD1 (6 bases). Germline CDR1 reads KGHDR; CDR2 reads SFDVKD. V lost 5 bases, J lost 5 bases, and 9 bases lay in between. CDR3 length: 13 amino acids. CDR3 nucleotides: TGTGCCACCAGTGGGGGGCGCGATCAGCCCCAGCATTTT. It translates to CATSGGRDQPQHF.

The J gene is TRBJ2-7, the V gene TRBV10-3; TRBD1 agrees at 8 bases. There are 13 residues in the CDR3. In germline, CDR1 is ENHRY, CDR2 SYGVKD. The trim removed 6 bases at V and 2 bases at J, leaving 3 bases unmatched. Written as DNA, the CDR3 is TGTGCCATCAGGACAGGGGCGACCTACGAGCAGTACTTC. It yields the protein CAIRTGATYEQYF.

The chain uses TRBV27 and TRBJ2-7; the match to TRBD2 covers 8 bases. Per germline, CDR1 MNHEY and CDR2 SMNVEV (reference sequence). The CDR3 extends over 15 amino acids. J gave up 6 bases and V 5 bases, and 12 bases lay outside the gene matches. This chain's CDR3 is CASSPGTRGRGEQYF. CDR3 DNA: TGTGCCAGCAGTCCCGGGACTAGAGGGCGTGGCGAGCAGTACTTC.

The V call is TRBV2, the J call TRBJ1-5, with D perhaps matching TRBD1 (6 bases). The germline CDR1 and CDR2 sequences are SNHLY and FYNNEI. The CDR3 is made up of 13 amino acids. V shed 6 bases and J shed 4 bases, with 10 bases lying between them. The DNA of the CDR3 is TGTGCCAGCAGCGAACAGGGAAATCAGCCCCAGCATTTT. Protein product: CASSEQGNQPQHF.

The count of this clone is one. This rearrangement joins TRBV28 to TRBJ1-5, with D perhaps matching TRBD1 (5 bases). This CDR3 region has 13 residues. Between the trimmed V and J ends, which lost 7 bases and 3 bases, there was a span of 10 bases. Germline V gives CDR1 MDHEN, CDR2 SYDVKM. Here the CDR3 reads CASMGDPNQPQHF. The CDR3 DNA reads as TGTGCCAGCATGGGGGACCCCAATCAGCCCCAGCATTTT.

J is TRBJ1-3 and V is TRBV28, with D possibly being TRBD1 (6 bases). Germline CDR1 is MDHEN and CDR2 is SYDVKM. The CDR3 is 22 residues long. V dropped 6 bases and J dropped 8 bases, with 41 bases sitting between them. The CDR3 DNA sequence: TGTGCCAGCAGCTCCCCCCCGATATATCCCATAAACCCAAACAGGGATTGGGACACCATATATTTT. It encodes CASSSPPIYPINPNRDWDTIYF.

This chain connects TRBV14 to TRBJ2-1, with D possibly matching TRBD1 (6 bases). Germline V gene sequence: CDR1 SGHDN, CDR2 FVKESK. CDR3 length: 16 amino acids. V shed 3 bases and J shed 3 bases, with 15 bases lying between them. The CDR3 loop is CASSHWGHLGYNEQFF. CDR3 sequence (DNA): TGTGCCAGCAGCCATTGGGGGCACCTTGGCTACAATGAGCAGTTCTTC.

This clone has a handful of counts. The chain is built from TRBV4-1 and TRBJ1-1, with a tentative D call TRBD1 (6 bases). Between the trimmed V and J ends, which lost 4 bases and 1 base, there was a span of 13 bases. Germline-derived CDR1 and CDR2 are MGHRA and YSYEKL. CDR3 length equals 15 residues. CDR3 sequence reads: CASSPRGQANTEAFF. In nucleotides, the CDR3 is TGCGCCAGCAGCCCTCGGGGGCAGGCGAACACTGAAGCTTTCTTT.